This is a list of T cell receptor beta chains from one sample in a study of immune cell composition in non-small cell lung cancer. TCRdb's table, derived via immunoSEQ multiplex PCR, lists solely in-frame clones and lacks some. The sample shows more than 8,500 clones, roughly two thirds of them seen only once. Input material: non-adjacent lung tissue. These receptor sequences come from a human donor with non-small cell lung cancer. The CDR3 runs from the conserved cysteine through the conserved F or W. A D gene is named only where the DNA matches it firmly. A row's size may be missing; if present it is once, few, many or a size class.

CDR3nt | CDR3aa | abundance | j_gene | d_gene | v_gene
TGCGCCAGCAGCTTGGTCGGGACAGGGGATACTGGGGCCAACGTCCTGACTTTC | CASSLVGTGDTGANVLTF | NA | TRBJ2-6 | TRBD1 | TRBV5-1
TGTGCCAGCAGCTCGGGACAGTATAGCAATCAGCCCCAGCATTTT | CASSSGQYSNQPQHF | NA | TRBJ1-5 | TRBD1 | TRBV27
TGTGCCAGCAGTGACACACTAGCGGGGGGCAATGAGCAGTTCTTC | CASSDTLAGGNEQFF | NA | TRBJ2-1 | TRBD2 | TRBV6-4
TGTGCCAGTAGTATACCGTCAGGGGGCGAGTACGAGCAGTACTTC | CASSIPSGGEYEQYF | NA | TRBJ2-7 | TRBD1 | TRBV19
TGTGCCAGCAGATTTGACAGGAACACTGAAGCTTTCTTT | CASRFDRNTEAFF | once | TRBJ1-1 | NA | TRBV7-9
TGTGCCAGCAGCGGACAGGGGAACACTGAAGCTTTCTTT | CASSGQGNTEAFF | NA | TRBJ1-1 | TRBD1 | TRBV2
TGCAGCGTTGAAGATCAGGCGGGAGAGACCCAGTACTTC | CSVEDQAGETQYF | NA | TRBJ2-5 | NA | TRBV29-1
TGTGCCAGCAGCTCAGGACTAGCGGGGGGTGAAGAGACCCAGTACTTC | CASSSGLAGGEETQYF | NA | TRBJ2-5 | TRBD2 | TRBV11-3
TGTGCCAGCAGCTTAAAACCTAGCGGGGGGGCGAGGACCGGGGAGCTGTTTTTT | CASSLKPSGGARTGELFF | NA | TRBJ2-2 | TRBD2 | TRBV7-2
TGTGCCAGCAGCTTAGGACAGGGGAACGGGGAGCTGTTTTTT | CASSLGQGNGELFF | once | TRBJ2-2 | TRBD1 | TRBV11-3
TGTGCCAGCAGCTTGTATTCTCTAGGGAGGAACACCGGGGAGCTGTTTTTT | CASSLYSLGRNTGELFF | NA | TRBJ2-2 | NA | TRBV5-6
TGTGCCAGCTCACCCTTCGGGACAGACTATAATTCACCCCTCCACTTT | CASSPFGTDYNSPLHF | NA | TRBJ1-6 | TRBD1 | TRBV18
TGTGCCAGCAGTTTATCGGCGACAGGGCTGGGAAACACCATATATTTT | CASSLSATGLGNTIYF | NA | TRBJ1-3 | TRBD1 | TRBV27
TGCGCCAGCAGCTTGGGGACAGGGGGGACGGAGCAGTACTTC | CASSLGTGGTEQYF | few | TRBJ2-7 | TRBD1 | TRBV5-1
TGTGCCAGTAGTTCCTATTCGCCCGGGGAGCTGTTTTTT | CASSSYSPGELFF | NA | TRBJ2-2 | NA | TRBV19
TGTGCCAGCAAGTCAGGGCACTATGGCTACACCTTC | CASKSGHYGYTF | NA | TRBJ1-2 | NA | TRBV6-1
TGTGCCAGTAGTATACCCGACAACTCGAACACCGGGGAGCTGTTTTTT | CASSIPDNSNTGELFF | NA | TRBJ2-2 | NA | TRBV19
TGTGCCAGCAGCTCGGGACTAGCGGGGAATCGATATACGCAGTATTTT | CASSSGLAGNRYTQYF | NA | TRBJ2-3 | TRBD2 | TRBV5-4
TGTGCCAGCAGTGTGGAAGGAGAAGCTCGTGGCTACACCTTC | CASSVEGEARGYTF | NA | TRBJ1-2 | NA | TRBV6-4
TGTGCCAGCAGCCAGGGAATCTACGAGCAGTACTTC | CASSQGIYEQYF | NA | TRBJ2-7 | NA | TRBV6-6
TGTGCCAGCAGCCTGGGCAGGGCGGATTGGGAGACCCAGTACTTC | CASSLGRADWETQYF | NA | TRBJ2-5 | NA | TRBV9
TGTGCCAGCAGTGAAAAAAGACACCCTGGAGGGCTTAAACAGCCCCAGCATTTT | CASSEKRHPGGLKQPQHF | NA | TRBJ1-5 | NA | TRBV6-1
TGTGCCAGCAGCTTAGAGGGACAGGGGATCTACAATGAGCAGTTCTTC | CASSLEGQGIYNEQFF | NA | TRBJ2-1 | TRBD1 | TRBV7-6
TGTGCCAGCAGGCCTCAGGGGGCGATCTCTGGGGCCAACGTCCTGACTTTC | CASRPQGAISGANVLTF | NA | TRBJ2-6 | TRBD1 | TRBV27
TGTGCCAGCAGACGAGGGACAATGAACACTGAAGCTTTCTTT | CASRRGTMNTEAFF | NA | TRBJ1-1 | NA | TRBV6-6
TGTGCCAGCAGCTTCAGGGGACACAATGAGCAGTTCTTC | CASSFRGHNEQFF | NA | TRBJ2-1 | NA | TRBV7-2
TGTGCCAGCAGCCAAGAGATCAGGCAGAATGAGCAGTTCTTC | CASSQEIRQNEQFF | NA | TRBJ2-1 | NA | TRBV4-2
TGCGCCAGCAGCTTACATCCCAGGGATAGAGAGACCCAGTACTTC | CASSLHPRDRETQYF | NA | TRBJ2-5 | NA | TRBV5-1
TGCAGCGTTCCGACAGGGTCGATGACTGAAGCTTTCTTT | CSVPTGSMTEAFF | NA | TRBJ1-1 | TRBD1 | TRBV29-1
TGTGCCATCAGTACGGACAGGGGTGGCTCTGGAAACACCATATATTTT | CAISTDRGGSGNTIYF | NA | TRBJ1-3 | TRBD1 | TRBV10-3
TGCGCCAGCAGTGACAGGTTCTCTGGGGCCAACGTCCTGACTTTC | CASSDRFSGANVLTF | NA | TRBJ2-6 | NA | TRBV10-2
TGTGCCAGCCAGGGGGGTTACGAGCAGTACTTC | CASQGGYEQYF | NA | TRBJ2-7 | NA | TRBV6-1
TGTGCCAGCAGTTACTCGACTTACGGGACTGAAGCTTTCTTT | CASSYSTYGTEAFF | once | TRBJ1-1 | NA | TRBV6-5
TGTGCCAGCAGCTTAGAGGCGCGGGTTAGTCAGCCCCAGCATTTT | CASSLEARVSQPQHF | NA | TRBJ1-5 | NA | TRBV7-2
TGTGCCAGCGGACAGGGGGCGAGCAATCAGCCCCAGCATTTT | CASGQGASNQPQHF | NA | TRBJ1-5 | TRBD1 | TRBV2
TGCAGCGGAGCCGCAACTAATGAAAAACTGTTTTTT | CSGAATNEKLFF | few | TRBJ1-4 | NA | TRBV29-1
TGTGCCAGCTCAGAGCGGGACGGCTATAACTATGGCTACACCTTC | CASSERDGYNYGYTF | NA | TRBJ1-2 | NA | TRBV18
TGTGCCAGCTCACCCGTGCTCCGGGACAGGGGGACAGATACGCAGTATTTT | CASSPVLRDRGTDTQYF | NA | TRBJ2-3 | TRBD1 | TRBV18
TGTGCCAGCAGCCTGGGCGGGGTCGTGGGAGATACGCAGTATTTT | CASSLGGVVGDTQYF | NA | TRBJ2-3 | NA | TRBV7-9
TGTGCCAGCAGCCACGACAGGGGCTACGAGCAGTACTTC | CASSHDRGYEQYF | few | TRBJ2-7 | TRBD1 | TRBV6-1
TGTGCCAGCAGCTTCCCGACAGGGAAAGGTATTCGGAGAACAGATACGCAGTATTTT | CASSFPTGKGIRRTDTQYF | NA | TRBJ2-3 | TRBD1 | TRBV9
TGTGCCATCAGTCCTTCAGGGATCCGAGGCTACACCTTC | CAISPSGIRGYTF | NA | TRBJ1-2 | NA | TRBV10-3
TGTGCCAGCAGCTTAGGCCTCTCCAGGGTCCGGTATGGCTACACCTTC | CASSLGLSRVRYGYTF | NA | TRBJ1-2 | NA | TRBV7-2
TGCGCCAGCAGCTCACAGGGGAGCACTGAAGCTTTCTTT | CASSSQGSTEAFF | NA | TRBJ1-1 | TRBD1 | TRBV4-1
TGTGCCAGCAGCTTGGGTCGGGAGGGGGTATCTGAAGCTTTCTTT | CASSLGREGVSEAFF | few | TRBJ1-1 | NA | TRBV5-4
TGTGCCAGTAGGATATTACGGCAGCCCCAGCATTTT | CASRILRQPQHF | medium-sized | TRBJ1-5 | NA | TRBV19
TGTGCCAGCAGCCAGGACATCTCCCAAGAGACCCAGTACTTC | CASSQDISQETQYF | NA | TRBJ2-5 | NA | TRBV7-9
TGTGCCAGCATTCCGGGACAGGGGGCTTTGGGGACCCAGTACTTC | CASIPGQGALGTQYF | NA | TRBJ2-5 | TRBD1 | TRBV2
TGCAGCGTTGACGGGGACAGGGGAGGCTATGGCTACACCTTC | CSVDGDRGGYGYTF | NA | TRBJ1-2 | TRBD1 | TRBV29-1
TGTGCCAGCAGTACGGGACAGTCGGAAAAACTGTTTTTT | CASSTGQSEKLFF | few | TRBJ1-4 | TRBD1 | TRBV6-6
TGTGCCAGCAGTCTCCAGGGTTACTATGGCTACACCTTC | CASSLQGYYGYTF | few | TRBJ1-2 | NA | TRBV25-1
TGTGCCACCAGCAGAGCCCCGGACAGGGGCAATCAGCCCCAGCATTTT | CATSRAPDRGNQPQHF | NA | TRBJ1-5 | TRBD1 | TRBV15
TGTGCCAGCAGTGAAGGCTGGAGAGCTAACTATGGCTACACCTTC | CASSEGWRANYGYTF | NA | TRBJ1-2 | NA | TRBV6-1
TGTGCCAGCAGTTACACGAGGCCAAACACTGAAGCTTTCTTT | CASSYTRPNTEAFF | NA | TRBJ1-1 | NA | TRBV6-5
TGTGCCAGCAGCAAAGCGCGGGGCAGGGACTCTGGAAACACCATATATTTT | CASSKARGRDSGNTIYF | NA | TRBJ1-3 | NA | TRBV21-1